Listed below are T cell receptor beta chains from one sample, sequenced in a study of T cell changes during pregnancy in multiple sclerosis. Libraries were prepared by immunoSEQ multiplex PCR; TCRdb keeps only in-frame clonotypes and omits some of them. Of approximately 52,000 clones in the sample, about 92% are singletons; the top ten hold 0.25%. The sample in question was CD4+ T cells from peripheral blood mononuclear cells, obtained in the third trimester of pregnancy. These receptors all come from a female donor with multiple sclerosis, enrolled in a pregnancy study. The CDR3 runs from the conserved cysteine through the conserved F or W. D genes are given only for firm matches. Clone size is given for some rows only: seen once, a few or many times, or a class if the clone is expanded.

TRBV29-1	NA	TRBJ2-2	NA	TGCAGCGGTGGGCAGGTGAACACCGGGGAGCTGTTTTTT	CSGGQVNTGELFF
TRBV19	NA	TRBJ2-2	NA	TGTGCCAGTAGTATAGGTTCGGGACTGGGCCGATTCACCGGGGAGCTGTTTTTT	CASSIGSGLGRFTGELFF
TRBV6-1	NA	TRBJ2-3	NA	TGTGCCAGCGAGTGGTCGGGAGATACGCAGTATTTT	CASEWSGDTQYF
TRBV28	TRBD1	TRBJ1-2	NA	TGTGCCAGCAGATGGCCGGGACAGCCTAACTATGGCTACACCTTC	CASRWPGQPNYGYTF
TRBV9	NA	TRBJ2-7	NA	TGTGCCAGCAGCGTAGGTGGGGGGACCTACGAGCAGTACTTC	CASSVGGGTYEQYF
TRBV5-1	TRBD2	TRBJ2-1	NA	TGCGCCAGCAGCTTGGAGGGACTAGCGGGCTACAATGAGCAGTTCTTC	CASSLEGLAGYNEQFF
TRBV25-1	NA	TRBJ2-1	NA	TGTGCCAGCAGTGAAATAGAGACAGTGGGACAAGAGCAGTTCTTC	CASSEIETVGQEQFF
TRBV7-3	TRBD2	TRBJ2-7	NA	TGTGCCAGCAGCTTAGCCGGGACTAGAGGTCCCTACGAGCAGTACTTC	CASSLAGTRGPYEQYF
TRBV2	NA	TRBJ2-6	NA	TGTGCCAGCAGTAGTGAGGCAGTACAAAACTCTGGGGCCAACGTCCTGACTTTC	CASSSEAVQNSGANVLTF
TRBV27	TRBD2	TRBJ2-7	NA	TGTGCCAGCAGAAACGTAGCGGGAGGCTACGAGCAGTACTTC	CASRNVAGGYEQYF
TRBV4-2	NA	TRBJ2-2	once	TGTGCCAGCAGCCAAACCCCCCGCACAGGGACCGGGGAGCTGTTTTTT	CASSQTPRTGTGELFF
TRBV7-2	NA	TRBJ2-7	few	TGTGCCAGCAGCATAATCGCCGGGAACCCGGTCCACGAGCAGTACTTC	CASSIIAGNPVHEQYF
TRBV28	NA	TRBJ1-3	NA	TGTGCCAGCACCATACAGGGCACTGGAAACACCATATATTTT	CASTIQGTGNTIYF
TRBV6-1	TRBD1	TRBJ1-5	NA	TGTGCCAGCAGTCGGGACAGGGGGCCCAATCAGCCCCAGCATTTT	CASSRDRGPNQPQHF
TRBV6-4	TRBD2	TRBJ2-5	NA	TGTGCCAGCAGGCGAGTAGCGGGAGCTGCAGAGACCCAGTACTTC	CASRRVAGAAETQYF
TRBV6-5	TRBD2	TRBJ2-7	NA	TGTGCCAGTGCTGGGGGGGGCTACGAGCAGTACTTC	CASAGGGYEQYF
TRBV29-1	TRBD1	TRBJ1-1	once	TGCAGCGTCCGCCAGGGGGTGAACACTGAAGCTTTCTTT	CSVRQGVNTEAFF
TRBV7-2	TRBD1	TRBJ2-1	NA	TGTGCCAGCAGCTTAGGGGGGCCAACAGGGGGCAAAGAGCAGTTCTTC	CASSLGGPTGGKEQFF
TRBV6-5	TRBD1	TRBJ1-2	NA	TGTGCCAGCAAGGGGACAGAATATGGCTACACCTTC	CASKGTEYGYTF
TRBV30	NA	TRBJ2-1	NA	TGTGCCTGGAGCACCGCCGGCGGATATGAGCAGTTCTTC	CAWSTAGGYEQFF
TRBV5-1	TRBD2	TRBJ2-1	NA	TGCGCCAGCAGCTTGTGGCTTTATGGACTAGCGGGGGCGGGGGATGAGCAGTTCTTC	CASSLWLYGLAGAGDEQFF
TRBV18	NA	TRBJ2-2	NA	TGTGCCAGCTCAGCCGACAGATCCGGGGAGCTGTTTTTT	CASSADRSGELFF
TRBV2	NA	TRBJ1-3	NA	TGTGCCAGCAGTAGTGGGGGCGTCCCCTCTGGAAACACCATATATTTT	CASSSGGVPSGNTIYF
TRBV2	NA	TRBJ1-1	NA	TGTGCCAGCCTGAGGAACACTGAAGCTTTCTTT	CASLRNTEAFF
TRBV6-5	NA	TRBJ2-2	NA	TGTGCCAGCGGCCGGACACTCCAGAACACCGGGGAGCTGTTTTTT	CASGRTLQNTGELFF
TRBV9	TRBD1	TRBJ2-2	NA	TGTGCCAGCAGCTTCGGGACAGCTTATGTGAACACCGGGGAGCTGTTTTTT	CASSFGTAYVNTGELFF
TRBV15	NA	TRBJ2-3	once	TGTGCCACCAGCATCGGCAGGGGAGCTACGCAGTATTTT	CATSIGRGATQYF
TRBV28	TRBD1	TRBJ1-2	NA	TGTGCCAGCAGTCTATTTCGACAGGGGGCTAACTATGGCTACACCTTC	CASSLFRQGANYGYTF
TRBV9	TRBD1	TRBJ1-3	NA	TGTGCCAGCAGCCCGGGACAGGGGGCACACACCATATATTTT	CASSPGQGAHTIYF
TRBV2	NA	TRBJ1-1	NA	TGTGCCAGCAGCCAAGGCGAGGAGTTGAACACTGAAGCTTTCTTT	CASSQGEELNTEAFF
TRBV5-1	TRBD1	TRBJ1-3	once	TGCGCCAGCAGCTTCGTACAGGGGAAGGGCACCATATATTTT	CASSFVQGKGTIYF
TRBV6-5	TRBD1	TRBJ1-4	NA	TGTGCCAGCAGTCCTGGGACAGGGCGGGAAAAACTGTTTTTT	CASSPGTGREKLFF
TRBV2	TRBD1	TRBJ1-6	NA	TGTGCCAGCAGGGGGACAGCTAATAATTCACCCCTCCACTTT	CASRGTANNSPLHF
TRBV29-1	TRBD2	TRBJ2-1	NA	TGCAGCGTTGTCCCGGGACTAGCGGGCCCCCACAGCTCCTACAATGAGCAGTTCTTC	CSVVPGLAGPHSSYNEQFF
TRBV30	TRBD1	TRBJ2-1	NA	TGTGCCTGGAGAGCGAGGGGGCTCGATGAGCAGTTCTTC	CAWRARGLDEQFF
TRBV10-3	NA	TRBJ1-1	once	TGTGCCATCAGTGAGTTGGGGCGTAATGAAGCTTTCTTT	CAISELGRNEAFF
TRBV5-4	TRBD1	TRBJ1-3	NA	TGTGCCAGCAGCGACAGGGTCTCTGGAAACACCATATATTTT	CASSDRVSGNTIYF